The source of this T cell receptor (beta chain) is a study of blood T cell repertoires in COVID-19. Study in general: The United States, Italy and Spain were the sources of the acute and convalescent COVID-19 samples. In each case, the material was cDNA or gDNA derived from T cells, B-cell-depleted T cells, or PBMCs.

With 1 base clipped from V and 5 bases from J, the junction kept 5 bases outside the gene matches. The germline V gene encodes CDR1 LNHDA and CDR2 SQIVND (reference sequence). The CDR3 is 15 residues long. Repertoires were generated with immunoSEQ multiplex PCR, while TCRdb's copy carries only in-frame clones and drops some. The sample holds under 200,000 clones, around 83% seen once. Seattle patients were enrolled while actively infected and followed longitudinally. This TCR derives from a woman aged 55-70 years with COVID-19, enrolled during active disease. The V call is TRBV19, the J call TRBJ2-7; TRBD1 matches at 10 bases. Sequenced input: peripheral blood. This CDR3 is CASSIAGQGLHEQYF. CDR3 DNA: TGTGCCAGTAGTATAGCGGGACAGGGGCTCCACGAGCAGTACTTC.